This T cell receptor (beta chain) derives from a study of T cells in Graves' hyperthyroidism and ophthalmopathy. Amplified TCR beta CDR3 regions came from RNA transcripts. The study used the HTBI primer set for a first-round RT-PCR of the TCR CDR3. TCRdb processed the multiplex PCR reads anew with MiXCR; each CDR3 protein has one entry. The sample lists about half a million distinct CDR3 sequences, around a fifth occurring once. This clonotype appeared a few times. This CDR3 spans 14 amino acids. Germline trimming cut 9 bases from V and 7 bases from J; bases unmatched to any gene: 6. CDR1 is KGHDR, CDR2 SFDVKD, per germline.

This clonotype originated in a woman in her sixties or seventies with Graves' ophthalmopathy. The rearrangement links TRBV24-1 to TRBJ1-5, with TRBD1 identical over 12 bases. Input material: blood. The CDR3 sequence is CATGGQGAGQPQHF. CDR3 coding DNA: TGTGCCACCGGGGGACAGGGGGCTGGGCAGCCCCAGCATTTT.